Listed below are T cell receptor beta chains from one sample, sequenced in a study of T cells expressing NK-cell markers. TCRdb reanalyzed the 5' RACE reads and collapses them to one entry per CDR3 protein, without DNA. The sample holds 140,000 to 150,000 distinct CDR3 sequences. The specimen sequenced was blood T cells: a sorted CD56 or NKG2C T cell subset, CD4+ or CD8+ T cells, or bulk PBMC T cells (not recorded which). All receptors come from a man between 18 and 35 years old in good health. Each CDR3 is given with its conserved first and last residue.

v_call,j_call,cdr3_aa
TRBV7-2,TRBJ2-7,CASSLPASGGLYEQYF
TRBV11-1,TRBJ2-7,CASSLGFPGLAGGSYEQYF
TRBV6-5,TRBJ1-1,CASTKQPGDPNTEAFF
TRBV29-1,TRBJ2-1,CSVSEGANEQFF
TRBV6-5,TRBJ2-2,CASNPGWKTDTGELFF
TRBV10-3,TRBJ2-1,CAISESTEPQREQFF
TRBV27,TRBJ2-1,CASSQPSTGHNEQFF
TRBV7-9,TRBJ1-2,CASSLDPGQGYYGYSF
TRBV3-1,TRBJ2-1,CASSQVTTSLWDEQFF
TRBV18,TRBJ2-3,CASSPPGWADTQYF
TRBV13,TRBJ2-7,CASSHRDRLYEQYF
TRBV11-2,TRBJ2-1,CASSLGGSTNEQFF
TRBV27,TRBJ1-5,CASSPTRQGYGNQPQHF
TRBV6-2/TRBV6-3,TRBJ2-4,CASHTLGEGKNIQYF
TRBV10-3,TRBJ2-1,CAISSGTGDGNEQFF
TRBV7-2,TRBJ2-5,CASNQPGQGSETQYF
TRBV7-9,TRBJ2-1,CGEREMSDNEQFF
TRBV28,TRBJ2-7,CASSLDNMEQYF
TRBV24-1,TRBJ2-3,CATSESTSWSDTQYF
TRBV29-1,TRBJ2-1,CSVGSGRANNEQFF
TRBV3-1,TRBJ2-1,CASSQDSGTYNEQFF
TRBV24-1,TRBJ2-2,CATRGTGLNTGELFF
TRBV13,TRBJ2-3,CASSGDDDSTDTQYF
TRBV28,TRBJ2-5,CAANRVRDYQETQYF
TRBV30,TRBJ2-1,CACHQGAGGQEQFF
TRBV7-6,TRBJ2-7,CASSLAGSGSSYEQYF
TRBV27,TRBJ2-1,CASSLRQGHGNEQFF
TRBV20-1,TRBJ2-7,CSAEGIGSSEQYF
TRBV6-5,TRBJ2-5,CASIFPKETQYF
TRBV12-3/TRBV12-4,TRBJ2-1,CASSFPGLAGHEQFF
TRBV2,TRBJ1-4,CASSEASATNEKLFF
TRBV5-8,TRBJ1-5,CASSYIGGQPQHF
TRBV20-1,TRBJ2-7,CSGRGVGLAGGFDEQYF
TRBV28,TRBJ2-5,CASMWRVQETQYF
TRBV30,TRBJ1-1,CAWSSGAEAFF
TRBV7-9,TRBJ2-1,CASSPTGQGRYHEQFF
TRBV27,TRBJ2-3,CASSLSHRGLTQYF